This T cell receptor beta chain emerged from a study of post-analysis software for immune sequencing data. Study as a whole: The disease courses covered relapsing-remitting, secondary progressive and progressive-relapsing multiple sclerosis. Regarding the study as a whole: There was significantly lower normalized Chao1 diversity in multiple sclerosis patients than in controls. The study found TRBV5-6, TRBV5-1 and TRBV20-1 among five TRBV segments more frequent in patients than controls.

TCR beta cDNA libraries included unique molecular identifiers. Out of roughly 0.95 to 11 million T cells, some 480,000 cDNA molecules were generated. TCRdb re-called the PCR reads through MiXCR, storing one row per CDR3 protein. The table lists 450,000 or so distinct CDR3 sequences, over 35% of them singletons, with 9% to 14% in the top ten. A word on this clonotype: Antigen: not known.

Germline-derived CDR1 and CDR2 are ENHRY and SYGVKD. V was clipped by 3 bases and J by 4 bases, with 9 bases between them. The CDR3 totals 13 residues. The clonotype originates from a girl between 10 and 17 years old with multiple sclerosis. Sequencing input: blood. The gene calls are TRBV10-3 and TRBJ1-2; D gene unclear. The CDR3 is CAISDLLGYGYTF. CDR3 nucleotide sequence: TGTGCCATCAGTGACCTTTTAGGCTATGGCTACACCTTC.